The present entry profiles one T cell receptor beta chain with its context. Its antigen is currently not known. No much larger clonotype is one base removed from it; base qualities were not supplied. CDR1 and CDR2 are drawn from the germline V gene: SNHLY, FYNNEI. The CDR3 runs 13 residues from the cysteine to the phenylalanine. Only the CDR3 DNA is retained, 39 bases long and in frame from the first base. V drops 8 bases and J drops 10 bases, leaving 18 bases in between. Genomic DNA was extracted from sorted cells with the QIAGEN DNeasy Blood and Tissue Kit for TCRbeta CDR3 sequencing. High-throughput TCRbeta CDR3 sequencing, including PCR amplification with bias correction and internal controls, was performed commercially through immunoSEQ. The original pipeline was this. Unique productive TCRbeta sequences were defined by CDR3 nucleotide sequence where primers matched, otherwise by CDR3 amino acid sequence with Vbeta and Jbeta genes. To correct for sorting error, sequences found in more than one sorted population at a frequency ratio of 2:1 or less were discarded, and the remaining shared sequences were assigned to the population with the higher frequency. Sequences were defined as donor-reactive when expanded at least 5-fold in CFSE-low cells versus unstimulated cells and present at a frequency of at least 0.01% in CFSE-low cells. Repertoire divergence was quantified by Jensen-Shannon divergence using the top 100 TCRbeta sequences ranked by frequency. For any sample with multiple sequencing runs, sorting error was corrected in each run separately before the runs were pooled. TCRdb obtained this table from immuneACCESS and retained in-frame rearrangements with V and J assigned. These tables miss some clones; where compared with another copy, unresolved V genes account for less than half of the shortfall, and the remainder is unexplained. Clonal size and the V and J genes are those of that table, whereas D and trimming came from the DNA. The sample table holds some 66,000 clones, of which roughly 92% were seen once. Of the sample, 10% to 11% is held by the ten largest clones.

The sample belongs to a study of Tregs in tolerant kidney transplant recipients (dated by TCRdb to between 2018 and 2020). Looking at the study overall: The transplants used related donors along with nonmyeloablative bone marrow transplantation, and in the human trials mixed chimerism was transient. The study used TCRbeta sequencing to identify donor-specific regulatory T cells before combined kidney and bone marrow transplantation, then tracked those cells after transplant.

What the work shows at the level of the full study, not this receptor alone: Because the study included only a small number of patients, the results must be confirmed in larger populations and under other immunosuppression protocols. For some patients, the PCR primers changed as time went on, which meant samples from those patients could not be compared with one another at the nucleotide level. Donor-specific Treg expansion was found to exceed global Treg expansion in tolerant patients, suggesting antigen-driven rather than nonspecific expansion. Biological reproducibility was not directly addressed, though technical replication error appeared minimal. The most biologically relevant and donor-specific TCRbeta repertoire appeared to be identified by expanding Tregs with activated donor B cells.

The time point label of this sample denotes: blood sample drawn before combined kidney and bone marrow transplant. Thawed PBMCs were FACS-sorted into unstimulated Tregs (CD4+CD25+CD127-), CD4+ non-Tregs (CD4+CD25-), CD4 cells and CD8 cells. The patients were a handful of recipients of combined kidney and bone marrow transplants from the ITN036ST trial, and samples were available only from these trial subjects. Healthy control blood was processed by Ficoll density gradient to PBMCs and cryopreserved; patient PBMCs were collected before and after transplant. This sequence was found in a human donor who received a combined kidney and bone marrow transplant. Recombination linked TRBV2 to TRBJ2-1, with TRBD2 tentatively as D gene (6 bases match). Sequencing used CD8+ T cells from blood, obtained before the transplant. The CDR3: CASGDSTWEEQFF. The DNA reads TGTGCCAGCGGGGACTCCACTTGGGAGGAGCAGTTCTTC.